This passage covers 26 T cell receptor beta chains from one sample sequenced in a study of blood T cell repertoires in COVID-19 (dated by TCRdb to the early 2020s). Library construction relied on the immunoSEQ multiplex PCR assay. TCRdb holds this immuneACCESS table with in-frame rearrangements only. Some clones are missing; in checked studies, unresolved V genes explain under half, and the rest has no known cause. The sample profile shows about 300,000 clones; roughly 89% of them were found once. Approximately 1.8% of the sample is held by the ten biggest clonotypes. The sample taken for sequencing was peripheral blood. The receptors shown here come from a woman in her thirties with COVID-19, enrolled during active disease.

The V and J genes are TRBV27 and TRBJ1-2; possibly TRBD1 for D (5 bases). This CDR3 has 15 residues. V lost 5 bases, J lost 4 bases, and 17 bases lay in between. From germline, CDR1 is MNHEY and CDR2 SMNVEV (reference sequence). CDR3 DNA: TGTGCCAGCAGTCCGAGACAGCAATCAACCTATGGCTACACCTTC. Its translation: CASSPRQQSTYGYTF.

The J gene is TRBJ1-1, the V gene TRBV27, with D perhaps TRBD1 (6 bases). CDR1 and CDR2 from the germline V gene are MNHEY and SMNVEV (reference sequence). The V end was cut by 4 bases, the J end by 5 bases, with 14 bases between. This CDR3 region has 14 residues. The CDR3 region has the DNA TGTGCCAGCAGTTCACAGGGTTTCAATACTGAAGCTTTCTTT. Amino acids: CASSSQGFNTEAFF.

The chain links TRBV2 to TRBJ2-5; 9 positions agree with TRBD2. CDR1 is SNHLY and CDR2 is FYNNEI in the germline V gene. This CDR3 is built from 17 residues. V was clipped by 4 bases and J by 3 bases; unmatched bases: 12. CDR3 in amino acids: CASSGPGGGETKETQYF. CDR3 sequence (DNA): TGTGCCAGCAGTGGACCTGGCGGGGGGGAGACTAAAGAGACCCAGTACTTC.

J is TRBJ2-2 and V is TRBV6-5, with 8 bases lining up with TRBD1. With 6 bases clipped from V and 1 base from J, the junction kept 4 bases outside the gene matches. This CDR3 contains 15 residues. Germline lookup yields CDR1 MNHEY and CDR2 SVGAGI. The CDR3 DNA reads TGTGCCAGCAGGGCCGGGACAGGGAACACCGGGGAGCTGTTTTTT. Encoded protein: CASRAGTGNTGELFF.

The chain joins TRBV5-1 to TRBJ1-6; D ambiguous. From germline, CDR1 is SGHRS and CDR2 YFSETQ. Trimming stripped 0 bases from V and 9 bases from J, with 16 bases between. CDR3 size: 16 residues. The CDR3 here is CASSLAPRGRGSPLHF. The CDR3 region has the DNA TGCGCCAGCAGCTTGGCCCCCCGGGGTCGCGGTTCACCCCTCCACTTT.

The rearrangement links TRBV11-2 to TRBJ1-2; D is uncertain. Germline-derived CDR1 and CDR2 are SGHAT and FQNNGV. The ends were cut back, 6 bases at V and 4 bases at J, with 9 bases in the middle. The CDR3 consists of 12 residues. For the CDR3, the DNA is TGTGCCAGCAGAGGACTGAGCTATGGCTACACCTTC. It specifies CASRGLSYGYTF.

The V call is TRBV7-9, the J call TRBJ1-1; TRBD1 agrees at 8 bases. J gave up 5 bases and V 6 bases, and 5 bases lay outside the gene matches. Per germline, CDR1 SEHNR and CDR2 FQNEAQ (reference sequence). This CDR3 has 13 residues. The CDR3 here is CASRDRAGTEAFF. CDR3 in DNA: TGTGCCAGCAGGGACAGGGCTGGAACTGAAGCTTTCTTT.

The rearrangement uses TRBV7-9 and TRBJ1-1; D remains unclear. Trimming left V 0 bases short and J 1 base short, with 12 bases between. Looked up from germline, CDR1 is SEHNR and CDR2 is FQNEAQ (reference sequence). The CDR3 sequence is 16 residues long. The CDR3 DNA reads as TGTGCCAGCAGCTTAGCGATCTTTGGCCCGAACACTGAAGCTTTCTTT. Protein product: CASSLAIFGPNTEAFF.

The chain couples TRBV19 to TRBJ2-3, with a tentative D call TRBD2 (5 bases). Per germline, CDR1 LNHDA and CDR2 SQIVND (reference sequence). The germline V and J ends were trimmed by 5 bases and 9 bases, with 12 bases remaining between them. The CDR3 sequence is 12 residues long. CDR3 DNA: TGTGCCAGTAGTGCCGAGTCGGGGACGCAGTATTTT. It translates to CASSAESGTQYF.

This chain connects TRBV2 to TRBJ1-2, with D perhaps TRBD1 (6 bases). The germline CDR1 and CDR2 sequences are SNHLY and FYNNEI. Trimming removed 9 bases at V and 2 bases at J, with 10 bases between. This CDR3 is 12 amino acids long. The CDR3 protein is CASTGTNYGYTF. The CDR3 DNA sequence: TGTGCCAGTACAGGGACCAACTATGGCTACACCTTC.

The chain joins TRBV11-2 to TRBJ1-6; tentatively, D is TRBD1 (6 bases). CDR1 and CDR2 from the germline V gene are SGHAT and FQNNGV. This CDR3 has 17 residues. V was clipped by 4 bases and J by 0 bases, with 13 bases between them. CDR3 in amino acids: CASSSEQGTSYNSPLHF. The CDR3 DNA sequence: TGTGCCAGCAGCTCGGAACAGGGTACCTCCTATAATTCACCCCTCCACTTT.

The CDR3 DNA sequence: TGCAGCGTTGAACACAGCTATGGCTACACCTTC. Protein sequence: CSVEHSYGYTF. The gene calls are TRBV29-1 and TRBJ1-2, with no clear D. Trimming pared 2 bases from V and 4 bases from J, leaving 5 bases between. Germline V CDR1 and CDR2: SQVTM, ANQGSEA. This CDR3 is built from 11 residues. Using reference TRBV29-1 and TRBJ1-2 for the parts outside the CDR3, the full variable domain is SAVISQKPSRDICQRGTSLTIQCQVDSQVTMMFWYRQQPGQSLTLIATANQGSEATYESGFVIDKFPISRPNLTFSTLTVSNMSPEDSSIYLCSVEHSYGYTFGSGTRLTVV.

V usage is TRBV3-1 (or the pseudogene TRBV3-2) and J usage is TRBJ1-2; the D gene is possibly TRBD1 (6 bases). The V gene lost 0 bases and the J gene lost 6 bases, with 8 bases spanning the gap. The CDR3 length is 13 residues. Germline CDR1 reads LGHDT; CDR2 reads YNNKEL (reference sequence). CDR3 sequence reads: CASSQEGADGYTF. DNA of the CDR3: TGTGCCAGCAGCCAAGAGGGGGCTGATGGCTACACCTTC.

This sequence joins TRBV4-2 and TRBJ2-5; 11 bases agree with TRBD2. This CDR3 is 20 amino acids long. In germline, CDR1 is LGHNA, CDR2 YNFKEQ. With 0 bases clipped from V and 2 bases from J, the junction kept 14 bases outside the gene matches. CDR3 nucleotide sequence: TGTGCCAGCAGCCAAGAGGCTCCCTTCACTAGCGGGGGACGTCAAGAGACCCAGTACTTC. Protein: CASSQEAPFTSGGRQETQYF.

The chain recombines TRBV24-1 with TRBJ2-2, with 7 positions matching TRBD2. CDR3 size: 15 residues. V lost 9 bases, J lost 6 bases, and 12 bases stayed unmatched. The germline gives CDR1 KGHDR, CDR2 SFDVKD. CDR3 DNA: TGTGCCACCTCCTCGGGGGGTTTGTTTCCCGGGGAGCTGTTTTTT. Amino acid sequence: CATSSGGLFPGELFF.

V is TRBV3-1 (or the pseudogene TRBV3-2) and J is TRBJ2-2; TRBD1 is a possible D gene (5 bases). Germline CDR1 LGHDT, CDR2 YNNKEL (reference sequence). This CDR3 has 16 residues. Trimming removed 1 base at V and 4 bases at J, with 13 bases between. CDR3 bases: TGTGCCAGCAGCCAAGTGGTCAGGGCCGGCACCGGGGAGCTGTTTTTT. This gives the protein CASSQVVRAGTGELFF.

This chain joins TRBV2 and TRBJ1-1; no firm D call. Germline assignment: CDR1 SNHLY and CDR2 FYNNEI. CDR3 size: 16 residues. V was cut by 4 bases and J by 0 bases, with 15 bases left in between. The CDR3 nucleotides read TGTGCCAGCAGTGGGAATACAGCCTCGATGAACACTGAAGCTTTCTTT. It translates to CASSGNTASMNTEAFF.

The chain joins TRBV6-5 to TRBJ1-1; possibly TRBD1 for D (5 bases). V was shortened by 8 bases and J by 2 bases, with 6 bases between the two germline ends. In germline, CDR1 is MNHEY, CDR2 SVGAGI. The CDR3 spans 11 residues. In nucleotides, the CDR3 is TGTGCCAGCTGGACAAACACTGAAGCTTTCTTT. This codes for CASWTNTEAFF.

The chain couples TRBV18 to TRBJ2-1; 7 bases are shared with TRBD2. CDR1 and CDR2 (germline): KGHSH, LQKENI. The junction had 3 bases not matched to a gene; V was cut back by 5 bases and J by 5 bases. This CDR3 has 13 residues. CDR3 protein: CASSDGGNNEQFF. CDR3 nucleotides: TGTGCCAGCTCAGACGGGGGGAACAATGAGCAGTTCTTC.

The chain recombines TRBV5-4 with TRBJ2-5, with TRBD2 matching 7 bases. The V gene end was trimmed by 3 bases and the J gene end by 8 bases; junction bases not matched to a gene: 10. CDR1 is SGHNT, CDR2 YYREEE, per germline (reference sequence). The CDR3 totals 14 residues. The CDR3 sequence is CASSWSGASSTQYF. The CDR3 region has the DNA TGTGCCAGCAGCTGGAGCGGGGCCTCCAGCACCCAGTACTTC.

The rearrangement uses TRBV6-5 and TRBJ1-4; D possibly corresponds to TRBD1 (5 bases). Between the trimmed V and J ends, which lost 6 bases and 8 bases, there was a span of 16 bases. CDR1 is MNHEY, CDR2 SVGAGI, per germline. The CDR3 contains 14 residues. The CDR3 loop is CASSEDTRPEKLFF. CDR3 DNA sequence: TGTGCCAGCAGCGAGGACACAAGGCCGGAAAAACTGTTTTTT.

Comments on this clone: Other DNA sequences in the sample encode the same CDR3. The rearrangement links TRBV5-1 to TRBJ2-2; D is uncertain. CDR3 size: 15 residues. The V gene lost 0 bases and the J gene lost 1 base, with 7 bases spanning the gap. Germline-derived CDR1 and CDR2 are SGHRS and YFSETQ. The CDR3 sequence: CASSLVTGNTGELFF. CDR3 in DNA: TGCGCCAGCAGCTTGGTAACGGGGAACACCGGGGAGCTGTTTTTT.

This chain uses TRBV5-4 with TRBJ2-3; 13 positions agree with TRBD2. V dropped 3 bases and J dropped 3; count of bases not matched to a gene: 4. CDR3 length: 16 residues. Germline CDR1 is SGHNT and CDR2 is YYREEE (reference sequence). CDR3 nucleotides: TGTGCCAGCAGCTCCGGGACTAGCGGGGTGACAGATACGCAGTATTTT. Translated, it gives CASSSGTSGVTDTQYF.

The chain has TRBV28 and TRBJ2-3; 7 nucleotides line up with TRBD1. The CDR3 covers 16 residues. CDR1 is MDHEN and CDR2 is SYDVKM in the germline V gene. Losses at the gene ends were 3 bases for V and 4 bases for J; bases not matched to a gene: 10. The CDR3 nucleotides are TGTGCCAGCAGTTTCTCGGAAGGGGGCGGCGCAGATACGCAGTATTTT. Protein sequence: CASSFSEGGGADTQYF.

The V call is TRBV6-6, the J call TRBJ1-5; D is undetermined. Germline CDR1 MNHNY, CDR2 SVGAGI (reference sequence). This CDR3 has 13 amino acids. With 11 bases removed from V and 0 bases from J, the gap between germline ends came to 11 bases. For the CDR3, the DNA is TGTGCCTGCCGCGTCGATAGCAATCAGCCCCAGCATTTT. Its protein product is CACRVDSNQPQHF.

The chain links TRBV5-5 to TRBJ1-1; 10 nucleotides line up with TRBD1. The CDR3 totals 14 residues. CDR1 and CDR2 from the germline V gene are SGHKS and YYEKEE (reference sequence). With V trimmed by 0 bases and J by 7 bases, 3 bases remained unmatched. CDR3: CASSLGQGAGEAFF. The DNA for the CDR3 is TGTGCCAGCAGCTTGGGACAGGGGGCGGGTGAAGCTTTCTTT.